The 18 T cell receptor beta chains presented below share a single source sample, sequenced in a study of blood T cell repertoires in COVID-19. This table comes from immunoSEQ multiplex PCR, and its TCRdb copy is limited to in-frame clones, with some not included. The sample records 250,000 to 300,000 clones, around four fifths being singletons. Specimen: peripheral blood. The receptors were gathered from a man older than 75 with acute or convalescent COVID-19.

The V gene is TRBV3-1 (or the pseudogene TRBV3-2), the J gene TRBJ1-2; 9 nucleotides align to TRBD1. V lost 1 base and J lost 7; bases outside the gene matches: 4. This CDR3 has 14 amino acids. The V gene's germline CDR1 is LGHDT and CDR2 YNNKEL (reference sequence). The CDR3 DNA sequence: TGTGCCAGCAGCCAAGGACAGGGGGAGGTTGGCTACACCTTC. Translation gives CASSQGQGEVGYTF.

V gene TRBV6-5 combines with J gene TRBJ2-7, with D possibly matching TRBD1 (6 bases). Germline CDR1 is MNHEY and CDR2 is SVGAGI. The CDR3 runs 13 residues. Trimming took 6 bases from V and 3 from J, leaving 12 bases between them. CDR3 residues: CASRPRTDYEQYF. CDR3 nucleotide sequence: TGTGCCAGCAGACCTAGGACAGACTACGAGCAGTACTTC.

The genes are TRBV19 and TRBJ1-2, with D uncertain. V was clipped by 6 bases and J by 2 bases, with 13 bases between them. Germline V lookup: CDR1 LNHDA, CDR2 SQIVND (reference sequence). CDR3 length: 14 residues. CDR3 region: CASRSQTGNYGYTF. The CDR3 nucleotides are TGTGCCAGTAGGTCTCAGACGGGGAACTATGGCTACACCTTC.

The genes are TRBV5-4 and TRBJ2-1; the D gene is possibly TRBD2 (7 bases). The length of the CDR3 is 13 residues. The germline gives CDR1 SGHNT, CDR2 YYREEE (reference sequence). Between the trimmed V and J ends, which lost 2 bases and 10 bases, there was a span of 13 bases. CDR3 sequence reads: CASSFNGGREQFF. CDR3 DNA sequence: TGTGCCAGCAGCTTCAACGGGGGGCGGGAGCAGTTCTTC.

The rearrangement links TRBV9 to TRBJ1-2, with 10 bases that match TRBD1. In germline, CDR1 is SGDLS, CDR2 YYNGEE. The CDR3 has 14 residues. The ends lost 0 bases at V and 6 bases at J; junction bases unmatched: 2. The CDR3 loop reads CASSVGQGAHGYTF. CDR3 in DNA: TGTGCCAGCAGCGTAGGACAGGGGGCTCATGGCTACACCTTC. Based on the CDR3 plus reference TRBV9 and TRBJ1-2, the full variable domain is DSGVTQTPKHLITATGQRVTLRCSPRSGDLSVYWYQQSLDQGLQFLIQYYNGEERAKGNILERFSAQQFPDLHSELNLSSLELGDSALYFCASSVGQGAHGYTFGSGTRLTVV.

This chain links TRBV2 with TRBJ2-5; TRBD2 agrees at 9 bases. Per germline, CDR1 SNHLY and CDR2 FYNNEI. V dropped 3 bases and J dropped 4; count of bases not matched to a gene: 9. The CDR3 has 16 amino acids. This CDR3 reads CASSDFLAGTGETQYF. DNA of the CDR3: TGTGCCAGCAGTGATTTCCTAGCGGGGACCGGAGAGACCCAGTACTTC. Full variable domain (missing parts from reference TRBV2 and TRBJ2-5): EPEVTQTPSHQVTQMGQEVILRCVPISNHLYFYWYRQILGQKVEFLVSFYNNEISEKSEIFDDQFSVERPDGSNFTLKIRSTKLEDSAMYFCASSDFLAGTGETQYFGPGTRLLVL.

The V and J genes are TRBV5-4 and TRBJ2-7, with TRBD2 identical over 8 bases. J was trimmed by 4 bases and V by 4 bases; bases with no gene match: 7. The CDR3 spans 14 residues. Looked up from germline, CDR1 is SGHNT and CDR2 is YYREEE (reference sequence). CDR3 residues: CASSKAGVGYEQYF. The CDR3, as DNA: TGTGCCAGCAGCAAAGCGGGGGTTGGTTACGAGCAGTACTTC.

V and J are TRBV19 and TRBJ1-2; D is undetermined. The V end was cut by 5 bases, the J end by 0 bases, with 31 bases between. This CDR3 spans 21 amino acids. Germline assignment: CDR1 LNHDA and CDR2 SQIVND (reference sequence). CDR3 nucleotides: TGTGCCAGTAGTCCGAAAGCGGCAGTTTGGGTTCCGATTGAGGCTAACTATGGCTACACCTTC. This translates into CASSPKAAVWVPIEANYGYTF.

The V and J genes are TRBV12-3 or TRBV12-4 and TRBJ1-2; D is possibly TRBD1 (5 bases). Trimming pared 9 bases from V and 6 bases from J, leaving 14 bases between. The CDR3 has 12 amino acids. CDR3 amino acids: CASRGVGHGYTF. The CDR3 region has the DNA TGTGCCAGTAGGGGTGTGGGCCATGGCTACACCTTC.

The chain uses TRBV5-4 and TRBJ2-3; 10 bases line up with TRBD2. The trim removed 2 bases at V and 7 bases at J, leaving 7 bases unmatched. CDR1 is SGHNT, CDR2 YYREEE, per germline (reference sequence). The CDR3 has 15 residues. The CDR3 spells CASSFLAGGSNTQYF. The CDR3 DNA follows: TGTGCCAGCAGCTTCTTAGCGGGAGGATCGAATACGCAGTATTTT.

The chain employs TRBV28 and TRBJ2-3, with TRBD1 matching 9 bases. Germline V gene sequence: CDR1 MDHEN, CDR2 SYDVKM. With 5 bases clipped from V and 0 bases from J, the junction kept 15 bases outside the gene matches. This CDR3 region has 19 residues. The CDR3 region has the DNA TGTGCCAGCAGTCCTGCGGGACAGGGTAGTCCCACTAGCACAGATACGCAGTATTTT. Protein product: CASSPAGQGSPTSTDTQYF. Complete variable domain (other parts from reference TRBV28 and TRBJ2-3): DVKVTQSSRYLVKRTGEKVFLECVQDMDHENMFWYRQDPGLGLRLIYFSYDVKMKEKGDIPEGYSVSREKKERFSLILESASTNQTSMYLCASSPAGQGSPTSTDTQYFGPGTRLTVL.

The genes are TRBV28 and TRBJ1-4; 7 bases line up with TRBD1. The CDR3 contains 14 residues. Germline loops: CDR1 MDHEN, CDR2 SYDVKM. Losses at the gene ends were 5 bases for V and 6 bases for J; bases not matched to a gene: 6. As DNA, the CDR3 is TGTGCCAGCAGTCTGGGACAGCTGTATGAAAAACTGTTTTTT. Encoded protein: CASSLGQLYEKLFF.

The J gene is TRBJ1-5, the V gene TRBV30, with no clear D. This CDR3 contains 13 residues. V gave up 6 bases and J gave up 5 bases, with 14 bases separating them. Germline V gene lookup returns CDR1 GTSNPN and CDR2 SVGIG (reference sequence). The CDR3 region has the DNA TGTGCCTGCCGGGGTTTTCCGGATCAGCCCCAGCATTTT. It specifies CACRGFPDQPQHF.

The gene calls are TRBV9 and TRBJ2-3, with D perhaps matching TRBD1 (6 bases). CDR1 is SGDLS and CDR2 is YYNGEE in the germline V gene. Trimming removed 6 bases at V and 2 bases at J, with 16 bases between. CDR3 length equals 15 residues. The CDR3 nucleotides are TGTGCCAGCACCTTTTCTTGGGACAACACAGATACGCAGTATTTT. Translation gives CASTFSWDNTDTQYF.

With respect to this clone: A read error may account for a junction end that differs from germline. This chain joins TRBV7-7 and TRBJ2-5; the D is unclear. CDR1 and CDR2 from the germline V gene are SSHAT and FNYEAQ (reference sequence). This CDR3 has 13 amino acids. The CDR3 bases are TGTGCTAGCAGCTACGACCGGGTTGGGACCCAGTACTTC. Translating gives CASSYDRVGTQYF.

The chain employs TRBV10-2 and TRBJ2-7; D gene ambiguous. This CDR3 region has 11 residues. Germline CDR1 reads WSHSY; CDR2 reads SAAADI. V gave up 3 bases and J gave up 3 bases, with 3 bases separating them. The CDR3 sequence is CASSDYYEQYF. In DNA, the CDR3 is TGCGCCAGCAGTGACTACTACGAGCAGTACTTC.

This clone was seen a single time. The rearrangement uses TRBV6-5 and TRBJ1-3; D ambiguous. The CDR3 is made up of 14 amino acids. Trimming left V 2 bases short and J 5 bases short, with 10 bases between. Germline values: CDR1 MNHEY, CDR2 SVGAGI. This chain's CDR3 is CASSYSGERNTIYF. CDR3 sequence (DNA): TGTGCCAGCAGTTACAGCGGGGAACGAAACACCATATATTTT.

V usage is TRBV5-1 and J usage is TRBJ1-1; D not certain. Per germline, CDR1 SGHRS and CDR2 YFSETQ. This CDR3 contains 14 residues. Trimming pared 5 bases from V and 1 base from J, leaving 12 bases between. The CDR3 nucleotides are TGCGCCAGCAGATCCGAAAAGCCGAACACTGAAGCTTTCTTT. Translated, it gives CASRSEKPNTEAFF. Full variable domain (rest looked up from reference TRBV5-1 and TRBJ1-1): KAGVTQTPRYLIKTRGQQVTLSCSPISGHRSVSWYQQTPGQGLQFLFEYFSETQRNKGNFPGRFSGRQFSNSRSEMNVSTLELGDSALYLCASRSEKPNTEAFFGQGTRLTVV.